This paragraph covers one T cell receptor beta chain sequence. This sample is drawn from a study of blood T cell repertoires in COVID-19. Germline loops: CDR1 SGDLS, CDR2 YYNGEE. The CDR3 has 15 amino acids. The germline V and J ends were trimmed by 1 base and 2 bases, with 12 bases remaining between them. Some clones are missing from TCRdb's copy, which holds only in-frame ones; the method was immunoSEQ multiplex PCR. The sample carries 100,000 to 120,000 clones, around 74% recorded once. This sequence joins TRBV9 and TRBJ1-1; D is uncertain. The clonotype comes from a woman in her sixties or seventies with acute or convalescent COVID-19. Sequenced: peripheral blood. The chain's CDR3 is CASSVYGVTNTEAFF. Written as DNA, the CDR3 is TGTGCCAGCAGCGTATACGGGGTGACAAACACTGAAGCTTTCTTT. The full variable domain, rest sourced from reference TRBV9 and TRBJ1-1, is DSGVTQTPKHLITATGQRVTLRCSPRSGDLSVYWYQQSLDQGLQFLIQYYNGEERAKGNILERFSAQQFPDLHSELNLSSLELGDSALYFCASSVYGVTNTEAFFGQGTRLTVV.